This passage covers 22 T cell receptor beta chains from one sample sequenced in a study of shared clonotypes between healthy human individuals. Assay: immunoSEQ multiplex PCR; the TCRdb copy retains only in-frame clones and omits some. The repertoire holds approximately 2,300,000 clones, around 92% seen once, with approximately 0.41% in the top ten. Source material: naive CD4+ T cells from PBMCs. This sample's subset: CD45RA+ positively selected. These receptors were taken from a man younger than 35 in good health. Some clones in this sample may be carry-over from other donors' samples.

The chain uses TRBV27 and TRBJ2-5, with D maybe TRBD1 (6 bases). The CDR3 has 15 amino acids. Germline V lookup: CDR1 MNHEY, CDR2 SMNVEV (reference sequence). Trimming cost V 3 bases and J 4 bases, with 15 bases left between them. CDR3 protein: CASSLGSAQGETQYF. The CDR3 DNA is TGTGCCAGCAGTTTGGGTTCAGCACAGGGAGAGACCCAGTACTTC.

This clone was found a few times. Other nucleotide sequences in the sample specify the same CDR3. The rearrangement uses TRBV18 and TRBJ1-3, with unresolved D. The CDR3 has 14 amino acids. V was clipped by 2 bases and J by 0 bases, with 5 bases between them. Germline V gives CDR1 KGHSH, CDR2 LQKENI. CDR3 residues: CASSPNSSGNTIYF. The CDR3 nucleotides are TGTGCCAGCTCACCAAACAGCTCTGGAAACACCATATATTTT.

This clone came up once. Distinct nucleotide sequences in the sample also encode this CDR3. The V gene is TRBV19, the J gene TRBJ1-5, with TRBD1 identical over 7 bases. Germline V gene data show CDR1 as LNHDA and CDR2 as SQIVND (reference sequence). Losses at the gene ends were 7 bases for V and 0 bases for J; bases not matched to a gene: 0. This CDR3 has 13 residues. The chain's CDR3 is CASNRGSNQPQHF. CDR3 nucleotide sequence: TGTGCCAGTAACAGGGGTAGCAATCAGCCCCAGCATTTT.

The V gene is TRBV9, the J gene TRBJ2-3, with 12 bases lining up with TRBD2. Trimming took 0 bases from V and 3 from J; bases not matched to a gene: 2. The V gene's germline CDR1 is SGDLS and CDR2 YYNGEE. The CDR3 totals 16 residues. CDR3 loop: CASSVGLAGETDTQYF. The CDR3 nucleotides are TGTGCCAGCAGCGTAGGACTAGCGGGAGAGACAGATACGCAGTATTTT. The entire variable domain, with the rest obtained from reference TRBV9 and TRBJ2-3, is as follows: DSGVTQTPKHLITATGQRVTLRCSPRSGDLSVYWYQQSLDQGLQFLIQYYNGEERAKGNILERFSAQQFPDLHSELNLSSLELGDSALYFCASSVGLAGETDTQYFGPGTRLTVL.

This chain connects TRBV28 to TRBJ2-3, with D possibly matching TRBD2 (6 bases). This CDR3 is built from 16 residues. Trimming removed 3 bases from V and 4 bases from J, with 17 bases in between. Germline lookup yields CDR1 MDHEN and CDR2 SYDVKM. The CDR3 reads CASSFFGRGLSDTQYF. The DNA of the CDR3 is TGTGCCAGCAGTTTTTTTGGGCGGGGTTTGTCAGATACGCAGTATTTT.

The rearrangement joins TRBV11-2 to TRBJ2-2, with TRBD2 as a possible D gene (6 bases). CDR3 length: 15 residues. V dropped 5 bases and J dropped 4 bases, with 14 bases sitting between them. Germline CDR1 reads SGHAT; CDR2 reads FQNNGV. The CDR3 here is CASSPLREFTGELFF. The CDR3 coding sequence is TGTGCCAGCAGCCCTCTTCGGGAGTTCACCGGGGAGCTGTTTTTT.

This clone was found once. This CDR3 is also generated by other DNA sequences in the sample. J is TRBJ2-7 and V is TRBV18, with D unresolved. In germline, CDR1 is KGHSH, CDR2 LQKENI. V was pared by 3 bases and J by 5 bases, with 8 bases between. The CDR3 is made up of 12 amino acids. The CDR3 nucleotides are TGTGCCAGCTCACCTCATGGGGACGAGCAGTACTTC. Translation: CASSPHGDEQYF.

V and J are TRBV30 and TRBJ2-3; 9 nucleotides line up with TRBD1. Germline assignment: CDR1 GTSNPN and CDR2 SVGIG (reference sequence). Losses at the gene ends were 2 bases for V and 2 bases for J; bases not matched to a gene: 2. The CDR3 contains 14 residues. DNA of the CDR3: TGTGCCTGGAGTATACAGGGGGCCACAGATACGCAGTATTTT. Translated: CAWSIQGATDTQYF. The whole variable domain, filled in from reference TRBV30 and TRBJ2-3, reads SQTIHQWPATLVQPVGSPLSLECTVEGTSNPNLYWYRQAAGRGLQLLFYSVGIGQISSEVPQNLSASRPQDRQFILSSKKLLLSDSGFYLCAWSIQGATDTQYFGPGTRLTVL.

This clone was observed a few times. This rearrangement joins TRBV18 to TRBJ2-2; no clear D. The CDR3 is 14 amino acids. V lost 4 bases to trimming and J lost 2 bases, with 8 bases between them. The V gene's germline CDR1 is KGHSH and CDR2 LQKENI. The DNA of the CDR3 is TGTGCCAGCTCACTTAATCCCAACACCGGGGAGCTGTTTTTT. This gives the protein CASSLNPNTGELFF.

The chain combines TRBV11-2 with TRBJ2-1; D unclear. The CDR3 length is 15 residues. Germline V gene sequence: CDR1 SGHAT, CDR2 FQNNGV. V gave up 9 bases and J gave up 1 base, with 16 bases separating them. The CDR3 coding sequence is TGTGCCAGTAGCAGGCCAACTGAGTCCTACAATGAGCAGTTCTTC. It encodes CASSRPTESYNEQFF.

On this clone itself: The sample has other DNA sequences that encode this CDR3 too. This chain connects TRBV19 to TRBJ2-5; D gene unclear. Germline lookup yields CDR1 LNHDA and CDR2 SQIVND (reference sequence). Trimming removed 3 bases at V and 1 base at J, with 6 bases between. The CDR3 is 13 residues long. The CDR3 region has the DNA TGTGCCAGTAGTATCGTGTCCCAAGAGACCCAGTACTTC. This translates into CASSIVSQETQYF. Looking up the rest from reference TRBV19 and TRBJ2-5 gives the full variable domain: DGGITQSPKYLFRKEGQNVTLSCEQNLNHDAMYWYRQDPGQGLRLIYYSQIVNDFQKGDIAEGYSVSREKKESFPLTVTSAQKNPTAFYLCASSIVSQETQYFGPGTRLLVL.

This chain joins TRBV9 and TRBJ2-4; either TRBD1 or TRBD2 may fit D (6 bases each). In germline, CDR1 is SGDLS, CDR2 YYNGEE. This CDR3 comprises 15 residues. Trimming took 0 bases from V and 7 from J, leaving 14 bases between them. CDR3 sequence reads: CASSVGGAEMNIQYF. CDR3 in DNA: TGTGCCAGCAGCGTAGGGGGGGCCGAGATGAACATTCAGTACTTC.

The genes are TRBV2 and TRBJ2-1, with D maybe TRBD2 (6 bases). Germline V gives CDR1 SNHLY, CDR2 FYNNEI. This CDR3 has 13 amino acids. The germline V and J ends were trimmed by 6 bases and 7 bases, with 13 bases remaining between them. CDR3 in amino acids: CASSPRLGNEQFF. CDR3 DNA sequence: TGTGCCAGCAGCCCTCGACTAGGGAATGAGCAGTTCTTC.

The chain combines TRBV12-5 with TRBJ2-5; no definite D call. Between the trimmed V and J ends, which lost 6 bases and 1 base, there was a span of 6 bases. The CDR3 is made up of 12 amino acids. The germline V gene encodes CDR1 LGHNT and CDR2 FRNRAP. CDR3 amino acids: CASGPGQETQYF. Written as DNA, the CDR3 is TGTGCTAGTGGCCCCGGCCAAGAGACCCAGTACTTC.

CDR3 sequence reads: CASSLIVGNQETQYF. CDR3 nucleotide sequence: TGCGCCAGCAGCTTGATAGTTGGGAACCAAGAGACCCAGTACTTC. The chain recombines TRBV5-1 with TRBJ2-5; D remains unclear. The V gene lost 1 base and the J gene lost 0 bases, with 10 bases spanning the gap. Germline lookup yields CDR1 SGHRS and CDR2 YFSETQ. The CDR3 is 15 amino acids. Complete variable domain (other parts from reference TRBV5-1 and TRBJ2-5): KAGVTQTPRYLIKTRGQQVTLSCSPISGHRSVSWYQQTPGQGLQFLFEYFSETQRNKGNFPGRFSGRQFSNSRSEMNVSTLELGDSALYLCASSLIVGNQETQYFGPGTRLLVL.

The CDR3 DNA sequence: TGTGCCAGCAGCAGTTTCTCCAGGGGCGGGGTTATGAACACTGAAGCTTTCTTT. This sequence encodes CASSSFSRGGVMNTEAFF. The V gene is TRBV28, the J gene TRBJ1-1; perhaps TRBD1 as D (6 bases). V was clipped by 6 bases and J by 0 bases, with 23 bases between them. The CDR3 extends over 18 amino acids. CDR1 and CDR2 from the germline V gene are MDHEN and SYDVKM.

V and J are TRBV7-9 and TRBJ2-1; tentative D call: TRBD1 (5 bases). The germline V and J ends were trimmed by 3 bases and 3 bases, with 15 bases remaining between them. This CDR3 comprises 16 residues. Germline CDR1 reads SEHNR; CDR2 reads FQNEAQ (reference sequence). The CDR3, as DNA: TGTGCCAGCAGCTTGGGTTTAGGGGCCGGCTACAATGAGCAGTTCTTC. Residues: CASSLGLGAGYNEQFF.

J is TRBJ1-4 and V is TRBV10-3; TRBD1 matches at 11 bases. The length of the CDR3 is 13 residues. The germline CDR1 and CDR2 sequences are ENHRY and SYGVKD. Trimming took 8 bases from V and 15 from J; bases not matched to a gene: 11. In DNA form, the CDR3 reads TGTGCCATCCCCCGGACAGGGGGCGATGTGATGTTTTTT. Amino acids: CAIPRTGGDVMFF.

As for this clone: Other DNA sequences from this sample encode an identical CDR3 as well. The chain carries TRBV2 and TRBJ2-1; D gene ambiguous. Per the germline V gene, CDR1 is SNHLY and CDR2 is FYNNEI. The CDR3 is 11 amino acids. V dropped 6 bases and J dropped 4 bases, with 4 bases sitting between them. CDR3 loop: CASRQYNEQFF. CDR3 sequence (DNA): TGTGCCAGCAGACAATACAATGAGCAGTTCTTC.

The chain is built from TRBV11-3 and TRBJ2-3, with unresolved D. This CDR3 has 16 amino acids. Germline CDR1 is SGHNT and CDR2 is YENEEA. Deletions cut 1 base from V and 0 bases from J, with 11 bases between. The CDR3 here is CASSLGVSPSTDTQYF. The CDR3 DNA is TGTGCCAGCAGCTTAGGGGTCTCCCCTAGCACAGATACGCAGTATTTT.

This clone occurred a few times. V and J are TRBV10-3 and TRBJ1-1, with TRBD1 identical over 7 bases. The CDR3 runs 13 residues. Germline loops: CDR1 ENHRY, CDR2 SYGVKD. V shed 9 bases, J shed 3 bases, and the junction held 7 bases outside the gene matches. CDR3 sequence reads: CAIKGAWDTEAFF. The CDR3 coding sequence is TGTGCCATAAAGGGGGCCTGGGACACTGAAGCTTTCTTT.

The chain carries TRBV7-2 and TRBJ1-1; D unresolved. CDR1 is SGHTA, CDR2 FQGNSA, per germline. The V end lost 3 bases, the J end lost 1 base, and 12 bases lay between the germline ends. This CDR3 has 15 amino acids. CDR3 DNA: TGTGCCAGCAGCTTTGGGGTGGGCGCGAACACTGAAGCTTTCTTT. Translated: CASSFGVGANTEAFF.